The rows below give T cell receptor beta chains drawn from one sample of a study of shared clonotypes between healthy human individuals. This table comes from immunoSEQ multiplex PCR, and its TCRdb copy is limited to in-frame clones, with some not included. In the table there are some 2.1 million clones, roughly 93% of which are singletons. The material sequenced was naive CD8+ T cells from PBMCs. Every receptor here comes from a man between 18 and 29 years old in good health. Some clones in this sample may be carry-over from other donors' samples. Both conserved end residues are part of each CDR3. Fields, in order: clone size, V gene, D gene, J gene, CDR3 DNA, CDR3 protein. A D gene is named only where the DNA matches it firmly. Expanded clones are given a class, and other clones once, few, many or no size at all.

abundance: -; v_gene: TRBV27; d_gene: -; j_gene: TRBJ1-4; CDR3nt: TGTGCCAGCAGCCCCCCTCGGCGGGAAAAACTGTTTTTT; CDR3aa: CASSPPRREKLFF
abundance: -; v_gene: TRBV27; d_gene: TRBD2; j_gene: TRBJ2-3; CDR3nt: TGTGCCAGCAGTTTACGGTGGCTAGCGGGGGTGGCAGATACGCAGTATTTT; CDR3aa: CASSLRWLAGVADTQYF
abundance: -; v_gene: TRBV5-8; d_gene: -; j_gene: TRBJ2-7; CDR3nt: TGTGCCAGCGAGTTTTCCGGAGGGGGCCAGGACCTCTACGAGCAGTACTTC; CDR3aa: CASEFSGGGQDLYEQYF
abundance: -; v_gene: TRBV6-1; d_gene: -; j_gene: TRBJ2-7; CDR3nt: TGTGCCAGCAGTGATGGGTACGAGAAGTACTTC; CDR3aa: CASSDGYEKYF
abundance: -; v_gene: TRBV28; d_gene: TRBD1; j_gene: TRBJ2-7; CDR3nt: TGTGCCAGCAGTTTAAACACGGGACAGGTTACCTACGAGCAGTACTTC; CDR3aa: CASSLNTGQVTYEQYF
abundance: -; v_gene: TRBV18; d_gene: TRBD1; j_gene: TRBJ2-7; CDR3nt: TGTGCCAGCTCACCTCTGACCCGGGACAGCTCCTACGAGCAGTACTTC; CDR3aa: CASSPLTRDSSYEQYF
abundance: -; v_gene: TRBV7-9; d_gene: -; j_gene: TRBJ2-7; CDR3nt: TGTGCCAGCAGCTTAGGCCTAGTCTACGAGCAGTACTTC; CDR3aa: CASSLGLVYEQYF
abundance: -; v_gene: TRBV19; d_gene: -; j_gene: TRBJ2-6; CDR3nt: TGTGCCAGTAGTATAGAGGGGGCTGGGGCCAACGTCCTGACTTTC; CDR3aa: CASSIEGAGANVLTF
abundance: -; v_gene: TRBV5-6; d_gene: TRBD1; j_gene: TRBJ2-7; CDR3nt: TGTGCCAGCAGCATAGACAGGGATTACGAGCAGTACTTC; CDR3aa: CASSIDRDYEQYF
abundance: -; v_gene: TRBV27; d_gene: -; j_gene: TRBJ2-5; CDR3nt: TGTGCCAGCAGTGGGGACGGGGAGACCCAGTACTTC; CDR3aa: CASSGDGETQYF
abundance: -; v_gene: TRBV15; d_gene: -; j_gene: TRBJ2-5; CDR3nt: TGTGCCACCAGCATAGGGGCGTTGGACCGTGGGACCCAGTACTTC; CDR3aa: CATSIGALDRGTQYF
abundance: -; v_gene: TRBV29-1; d_gene: -; j_gene: TRBJ2-7; CDR3nt: TGCAGCGTTCTACCGGGGGACGAGCAGTACTTC; CDR3aa: CSVLPGDEQYF
abundance: -; v_gene: TRBV5-8; d_gene: -; j_gene: TRBJ2-7; CDR3nt: TGTGCCAGCAGCCCAGGGGTTGGGGCCTTCTACGAGCAGTACTTC; CDR3aa: CASSPGVGAFYEQYF
abundance: once; v_gene: TRBV15; d_gene: -; j_gene: TRBJ2-3; CDR3nt: TGTGCCACCAGCAGTTCCCGGGGCCCCACAGATACGCAGTATTTT; CDR3aa: CATSSSRGPTDTQYF
abundance: -; v_gene: TRBV6-1; d_gene: -; j_gene: TRBJ1-2; CDR3nt: TGTGCCAGCACCCCGGGGGGGGGAAATGGCTACACCTTC; CDR3aa: CASTPGGGNGYTF
abundance: -; v_gene: TRBV7-9; d_gene: -; j_gene: TRBJ2-3; CDR3nt: TGTGCCAGCAGCTTAAGAGATACGCAGTATTTT; CDR3aa: CASSLRDTQYF
abundance: -; v_gene: TRBV7-9; d_gene: -; j_gene: TRBJ2-2; CDR3nt: TGTGCCAGCAGCTACGTGGGCGGGGAGCTGTTTTTT; CDR3aa: CASSYVGGELFF
abundance: -; v_gene: TRBV19; d_gene: TRBD1; j_gene: TRBJ2-7; CDR3nt: TGTGCCACCCGGACAGGGCTGAGCGAGCAGTACTTC; CDR3aa: CATRTGLSEQYF
abundance: -; v_gene: TRBV5-8; d_gene: -; j_gene: TRBJ1-5; CDR3nt: TGTGCCAGCAGCCCATGGACAGCACGCAGCAATCAGCCCCAGCATTTT; CDR3aa: CASSPWTARSNQPQHF
abundance: -; v_gene: TRBV19; d_gene: TRBD2; j_gene: TRBJ2-7; CDR3nt: TGTGCCAGTAGTCCCTCTGACAGCGGGGCCTACGAGCAGTACTTC; CDR3aa: CASSPSDSGAYEQYF
abundance: -; v_gene: TRBV6-5; d_gene: TRBD1; j_gene: TRBJ1-2; CDR3nt: TGTGCCAGCAGTCGCAAGACAGGGGACTATGGCTACACCTTC; CDR3aa: CASSRKTGDYGYTF
abundance: -; v_gene: TRBV9; d_gene: -; j_gene: TRBJ2-2; CDR3nt: TGTGCCAGCAGCGTATACGGGACCTCCACCGGGGAGCTGTTTTTT; CDR3aa: CASSVYGTSTGELFF
abundance: -; v_gene: TRBV4-3; d_gene: -; j_gene: TRBJ1-1; CDR3nt: TGCGCCAGCAGCCAAGATCGCCAGCTAAACACTGAAGCTTTCTTT; CDR3aa: CASSQDRQLNTEAFF
abundance: -; v_gene: TRBV28; d_gene: -; j_gene: TRBJ2-3; CDR3nt: TGTGCCAGCAGTTTAGCGGGGCGAGATACGCAGTATTTT; CDR3aa: CASSLAGRDTQYF
abundance: -; v_gene: TRBV7-9; d_gene: TRBD1; j_gene: TRBJ1-4; CDR3nt: TGTGCCAGCAGCCCCGCGGGACAGGGCTCAACTAATGAAAAACTGTTTTTT; CDR3aa: CASSPAGQGSTNEKLFF
abundance: -; v_gene: TRBV5-6; d_gene: TRBD2; j_gene: TRBJ2-1; CDR3nt: TGTGCCAGCAGCTACCTGGGTAGCGGGAGTATTTGGAATGAGCAGTTCTTC; CDR3aa: CASSYLGSGSIWNEQFF
abundance: -; v_gene: TRBV11-2; d_gene: TRBD1; j_gene: TRBJ2-2; CDR3nt: TGTGCCAGCAGCGGACAGGGGGGAACCGGGGAGCTGTTTTTT; CDR3aa: CASSGQGGTGELFF
abundance: -; v_gene: TRBV4-1; d_gene: -; j_gene: TRBJ2-7; CDR3nt: TGCGCCAGCAGCCAAGTTGCGGGGACCTCCTACGAGCAGTACTTC; CDR3aa: CASSQVAGTSYEQYF
abundance: -; v_gene: TRBV7-3; d_gene: -; j_gene: TRBJ2-2; CDR3nt: TGTGCCAGCAGCTTAACTTCGGGACCGATTTACACCGGGGAGCTGTTTTTT; CDR3aa: CASSLTSGPIYTGELFF
abundance: -; v_gene: TRBV7-9; d_gene: -; j_gene: TRBJ1-3; CDR3nt: TGTGCCAGCAGCCCCCGCAGGTCTGGAAACACCATATATTTT; CDR3aa: CASSPRRSGNTIYF
abundance: -; v_gene: TRBV27; d_gene: -; j_gene: TRBJ2-7; CDR3nt: TGTGCCAGCAGTTTTTCCCTCCCCTACGAGCAGTACTTC; CDR3aa: CASSFSLPYEQYF
abundance: -; v_gene: TRBV11-2; d_gene: TRBD1; j_gene: TRBJ2-1; CDR3nt: TGTGCCAGCAGCCCACCGACGCACAGGGGTGGGCAGTTCTTC; CDR3aa: CASSPPTHRGGQFF
abundance: -; v_gene: TRBV28; d_gene: -; j_gene: TRBJ2-7; CDR3nt: TGTGCCAGCAGATTCGCCCGGGACCCGAAGACCTACGAGCAGTACTTC; CDR3aa: CASRFARDPKTYEQYF
abundance: -; v_gene: TRBV9; d_gene: TRBD1; j_gene: TRBJ1-2; CDR3nt: TGTGCCAGCAGCGTAGCCCGGACAGGGACCAACTATGGCTACACCTTC; CDR3aa: CASSVARTGTNYGYTF
abundance: -; v_gene: TRBV2; d_gene: -; j_gene: TRBJ1-1; CDR3nt: TGTGCCACCTCAGGGATGAACACTGAAGCTTTCTTT; CDR3aa: CATSGMNTEAFF
abundance: -; v_gene: TRBV6-1; d_gene: -; j_gene: TRBJ2-5; CDR3nt: TGTGCCAGCAGTGAAGCTTTGAGGACCTGGGAGACCCAGTACTTC; CDR3aa: CASSEALRTWETQYF
abundance: -; v_gene: TRBV7-8; d_gene: -; j_gene: TRBJ2-3; CDR3nt: TGTGCCAGCAGCTTCGGGGGAGTCCCAGATACGCAGTATTTT; CDR3aa: CASSFGGVPDTQYF
abundance: once; v_gene: TRBV5-4; d_gene: -; j_gene: TRBJ2-7; CDR3nt: TGTGCCAGCAGCTTAGTGGGAGAGTCCTACGAGCAGTACTTC; CDR3aa: CASSLVGESYEQYF
abundance: -; v_gene: TRBV5-6; d_gene: -; j_gene: TRBJ1-5; CDR3nt: TGTGCCAGCAGCCCGGCAGGAACAGGGCACCAGCCCCAGCATTTT; CDR3aa: CASSPAGTGHQPQHF
abundance: -; v_gene: TRBV5-1; d_gene: -; j_gene: TRBJ1-1; CDR3nt: TGCGCCAGCAGCTTCCAACAGGGCGATCCTGAAGCTTTCTTT; CDR3aa: CASSFQQGDPEAFF
abundance: -; v_gene: TRBV7-3; d_gene: -; j_gene: TRBJ2-1; CDR3nt: TGTGCCAGCAGCTTAGGGAAGGATGAGCAGTTCTTC; CDR3aa: CASSLGKDEQFF
abundance: -; v_gene: TRBV11-3; d_gene: TRBD1; j_gene: TRBJ2-1; CDR3nt: TGTGCCAGCAAAGACAGGGGGCCAGACAATGAGCAGTTCTTC; CDR3aa: CASKDRGPDNEQFF
abundance: -; v_gene: TRBV19; d_gene: TRBD1; j_gene: TRBJ1-1; CDR3nt: TGTGCCAGTATTGGACAGGGGTGGGACACTGAAGCTTTCTTT; CDR3aa: CASIGQGWDTEAFF
abundance: -; v_gene: TRBV4-3; d_gene: -; j_gene: TRBJ1-2; CDR3nt: TGCGCCAGCAGCCAAGTGGGTCGGGTTGGAGGGGGCTACACCTTC; CDR3aa: CASSQVGRVGGGYTF
abundance: once; v_gene: TRBV6-1; d_gene: -; j_gene: TRBJ2-7; CDR3nt: TGTGCCAGCAGTGAAGAGCGGATTCACTACGAGCAGTACTTC; CDR3aa: CASSEERIHYEQYF
abundance: -; v_gene: TRBV4-1; d_gene: -; j_gene: TRBJ2-1; CDR3nt: TGCGCCAGCAGCCAAGATCATCCCCCAACTTTAAGCTCCTACAATGAGCAGTTCTTC; CDR3aa: CASSQDHPPTLSSYNEQFF
abundance: -; v_gene: TRBV7-9; d_gene: -; j_gene: TRBJ2-1; CDR3nt: TGTGCCAGCAGCGCCGACAGCTTCTACAATGAGCAGTTCTTC; CDR3aa: CASSADSFYNEQFF
abundance: -; v_gene: TRBV19; d_gene: -; j_gene: TRBJ1-5; CDR3nt: TGTGCCAGTAGTCTGTTGACGGTGAGCAATCAGCCCCAGCATTTT; CDR3aa: CASSLLTVSNQPQHF
abundance: -; v_gene: TRBV27; d_gene: -; j_gene: TRBJ1-2; CDR3nt: TGTGCCAGCAGTCTGACAGTCTCGGGGGGAGCGGACTATGGCTACACCTTC; CDR3aa: CASSLTVSGGADYGYTF
abundance: -; v_gene: TRBV27; d_gene: TRBD2; j_gene: TRBJ2-1; CDR3nt: TGTGCCAGCAGTTTATCGACAAGGGGCGGGAGTCGGCAGTTCTTC; CDR3aa: CASSLSTRGGSRQFF
abundance: -; v_gene: TRBV25-1; d_gene: -; j_gene: TRBJ2-2; CDR3nt: TGTGCCAGCAGATCGACAGGACAAACCCCGAACACCGGGGAGCTGTTTTTT; CDR3aa: CASRSTGQTPNTGELFF
abundance: -; v_gene: TRBV27; d_gene: -; j_gene: TRBJ2-7; CDR3nt: TGTGCCAGCAGTTTCTCCGAGGGTTTCTCCGAGCAGTACTTC; CDR3aa: CASSFSEGFSEQYF
abundance: -; v_gene: TRBV11-2; d_gene: TRBD2; j_gene: TRBJ2-1; CDR3nt: TGTGCCAGCAGACTAGCGGGCTACTACAATGAGCAGTTCTTC; CDR3aa: CASRLAGYYNEQFF
abundance: once; v_gene: TRBV5-1; d_gene: TRBD1; j_gene: TRBJ1-2; CDR3nt: TGCGCCAGCAGCTCCCTCGGGACAGGGATTTACTATGGCTACACCTTC; CDR3aa: CASSSLGTGIYYGYTF
abundance: -; v_gene: TRBV6-1; d_gene: -; j_gene: TRBJ2-3; CDR3nt: TGTGCCAGCAGCATCACAGAGAAGCACACAGATACGCAGTATTTT; CDR3aa: CASSITEKHTDTQYF
abundance: -; v_gene: TRBV6-5; d_gene: TRBD2; j_gene: TRBJ2-1; CDR3nt: TGTGCCAGCAGTTATGCCCGACTAGCCAATGAGCAGTTCTTC; CDR3aa: CASSYARLANEQFF
abundance: few; v_gene: TRBV19; d_gene: TRBD1; j_gene: TRBJ2-1; CDR3nt: TGTGCCAGTAGCCTTCGGACAGGGAACAATGAGCAGTTCTTC; CDR3aa: CASSLRTGNNEQFF
abundance: -; v_gene: TRBV19; d_gene: -; j_gene: TRBJ1-5; CDR3nt: TGTGCCAGTGCGTGGGGGTTACAGCCCCAGCATTTT; CDR3aa: CASAWGLQPQHF
abundance: -; v_gene: TRBV4-1; d_gene: TRBD2; j_gene: TRBJ2-5; CDR3nt: TGCGCCAGCAGCCAAGTCGGAGCGGGAGCAATGGAGACCCAGTACTTC; CDR3aa: CASSQVGAGAMETQYF